The clone carrying this TCR beta chain was seen a handful of times. The data were obtained in a study of blood T cell repertoires in COVID-19. Study context: There were acute and convalescent COVID-19 samples, and they came from the United States, Italy and Spain. Sources were T cells, B-cell-depleted T cells, or PBMCs; the material itself was cDNA or gDNA.

The authors' processing: Amplification with reference gene primers provided the estimates of nucleated cell counts. Libraries were prepared by immunoSEQ multiplex PCR; TCRdb keeps only in-frame clonotypes and omits some of them. The D gene and trimming were derived from the DNA, and the V and J assignments and clone size from that table. The sample includes tens of thousands of clones, roughly 84% of them seen just once. Germline values: CDR1 ENHRY, CDR2 SYGVKD. The CDR3 contains 16 residues. The ends were cut back, 8 bases at V and 1 base at J, with 17 bases in the middle. The chain employs TRBV10-3 and TRBJ2-2, with no clear D. The clonotype originates from a human donor in a cohort sampled during active COVID-19. Sequencing was carried out using peripheral blood. CDR3 loop: CAIQPRRGENTGELFF. In DNA, the CDR3 is TGTGCCATCCAACCCCGGAGAGGAGAGAACACCGGGGAGCTGTTTTTT.